These T cell receptor beta chains were read from a single sample in a study of blood T cell repertoires in COVID-19. Libraries were prepared by immunoSEQ multiplex PCR; TCRdb keeps only in-frame clonotypes and omits some of them. The data show around 120,000 clones, with over 70% seen just once and roughly 2% held by the top ten. Sequencing was carried out using peripheral blood. These receptors were collected from an older man with acute or convalescent COVID-19. CDR3s include the opening cysteine and the closing phenylalanine or tryptophan. Fields, in order: clone size, V gene, D gene, J gene, CDR3 DNA, CDR3 protein. The D gene is left open where the match is weak. Not every row has a clone size; where given, it reads once, few, many or a size class.

clone_size: NA
v_call: TRBV5-4
d_call: NA
j_call: TRBJ2-2
cdr3_nt: TGTGCCAGCAGCCTGACAGCGAACACCGGGGAGCTGTTTTTT
cdr3_aa: CASSLTANTGELFF

clone_size: NA
v_call: TRBV27
d_call: NA
j_call: TRBJ1-2
cdr3_nt: TGTGCCAGCAAGGAGGCAGTTAACTATGGCTACACCTTC
cdr3_aa: CASKEAVNYGYTF

clone_size: NA
v_call: TRBV3-1/TRBV3-2
d_call: NA
j_call: TRBJ1-1
cdr3_nt: TGTGCCAGCAGGCGGAGTGACTTTGGCACTGAAGCTTTCTTT
cdr3_aa: CASRRSDFGTEAFF

clone_size: NA
v_call: TRBV11-3
d_call: TRBD2
j_call: TRBJ2-2
cdr3_nt: TGTGCCAGCAGCTTAGGGCGGGGGGTGACCGGGGAGCTGTTTTTT
cdr3_aa: CASSLGRGVTGELFF

clone_size: NA
v_call: TRBV3-1/TRBV3-2
d_call: NA
j_call: TRBJ1-5
cdr3_nt: TGTGCCAGCAGCCAAGTCTCTCGGAATCAGCCCCAGCATTTT
cdr3_aa: CASSQVSRNQPQHF

clone_size: NA
v_call: TRBV5-5
d_call: TRBD2
j_call: TRBJ2-1
cdr3_nt: TGTGCCAGCAGCTTGGCCGGGAGGAATGAGCAGTTCTTC
cdr3_aa: CASSLAGRNEQFF

clone_size: NA
v_call: TRBV7-3
d_call: NA
j_call: TRBJ1-2
cdr3_nt: TGTGCCAGCAGCTTCTCGTCGGAGGAAATCTATGGCTACACCTTC
cdr3_aa: CASSFSSEEIYGYTF

clone_size: NA
v_call: TRBV7-2
d_call: NA
j_call: TRBJ1-4
cdr3_nt: TGTGCCAGCAGCCAAATGGGGGGGAATGAAAAACTGTTTTTT
cdr3_aa: CASSQMGGNEKLFF

clone_size: NA
v_call: TRBV30
d_call: TRBD2
j_call: TRBJ2-2
cdr3_nt: TGTGCCTGGACGGGGGGGGCTAGCTTAGCGAACACCGGGGAGCTGTTTTTT
cdr3_aa: CAWTGGASLANTGELFF

clone_size: NA
v_call: TRBV18
d_call: NA
j_call: TRBJ1-2
cdr3_nt: TGTGCCAGCTCACTCCCTGGGAGGGATCAGGACTATGGCTACACCTTC
cdr3_aa: CASSLPGRDQDYGYTF

clone_size: NA
v_call: TRBV5-4
d_call: NA
j_call: TRBJ1-3
cdr3_nt: TGTGCCAGCAGCTTAGGAGGGCTCTCTGGAAACACCATATATTTT
cdr3_aa: CASSLGGLSGNTIYF

clone_size: NA
v_call: TRBV5-1
d_call: NA
j_call: TRBJ1-6
cdr3_nt: TGCGCCAGCAGCTTGGAACAGTCAAATTCACCCCTCCACTTT
cdr3_aa: CASSLEQSNSPLHF

clone_size: NA
v_call: TRBV6-5
d_call: NA
j_call: TRBJ1-1
cdr3_nt: TGTGCCAGCAGTTCTACAGGGTTGAGAAACACTGAAGCTTTCTTT
cdr3_aa: CASSSTGLRNTEAFF

clone_size: NA
v_call: TRBV6-6
d_call: NA
j_call: TRBJ2-5
cdr3_nt: TGTGCCAGCAGTTACTCGAAGCAGACCCAGTACTTC
cdr3_aa: CASSYSKQTQYF

clone_size: NA
v_call: TRBV24-1
d_call: NA
j_call: TRBJ2-1
cdr3_nt: TGTGCCACCAGGGGCCCCGGGGCCTACAATGAGCAGTTCTTC
cdr3_aa: CATRGPGAYNEQFF

clone_size: NA
v_call: TRBV15
d_call: NA
j_call: TRBJ1-1
cdr3_nt: TGTGCCACCAGCAGCGGGGTAATGAACACTGAAGCTTTCTTT
cdr3_aa: CATSSGVMNTEAFF

clone_size: NA
v_call: TRBV25-1
d_call: NA
j_call: TRBJ2-2
cdr3_nt: TGTGCCAGCAGTGAATATATCGGCGGGGAGCTGTTTTTT
cdr3_aa: CASSEYIGGELFF

clone_size: NA
v_call: TRBV9
d_call: TRBD1
j_call: TRBJ1-3
cdr3_nt: TGTGCCAGCAGCGTCTTAGGGGACAGCTCTGGAAACACCATATATTTT
cdr3_aa: CASSVLGDSSGNTIYF

clone_size: NA
v_call: TRBV5-1
d_call: NA
j_call: TRBJ2-1
cdr3_nt: TGCGCCAGCAGCTTGGGTCTCCCCGTGGGCGACAATGAGCAGTTCTTC
cdr3_aa: CASSLGLPVGDNEQFF

clone_size: NA
v_call: TRBV29-1
d_call: NA
j_call: TRBJ1-3
cdr3_nt: TGCAGCGTTGAAGCTCAGGGACTGCAAGGAAACACCATATATTTT
cdr3_aa: CSVEAQGLQGNTIYF

clone_size: NA
v_call: TRBV6-2/TRBV6-3
d_call: NA
j_call: TRBJ2-3
cdr3_nt: TGTGCCAGCAGTGACACCCTGGGACGGGAGAGCGCAGATACGCAGTATTTT
cdr3_aa: CASSDTLGRESADTQYF

clone_size: NA
v_call: TRBV12-2
d_call: NA
j_call: TRBJ1-1
cdr3_nt: TGTGCAAGTCGCACCCGCGGGGGCGATTGCGACACTGAAGCTTTCTTT
cdr3_aa: CASRTRGGDCDTEAFF

clone_size: NA
v_call: TRBV6-4
d_call: TRBD2
j_call: TRBJ2-1
cdr3_nt: TGTGCCAGCTCCCGTGGAGTAGCGGGCTCTAATGAGCAGTTCTTC
cdr3_aa: CASSRGVAGSNEQFF

clone_size: NA
v_call: TRBV6-2/TRBV6-3
d_call: NA
j_call: TRBJ2-3
cdr3_nt: TGTGCCAGCAGTTATTCAGGGGAATGGGGGAGAGATACGCAGTATTTT
cdr3_aa: CASSYSGEWGRDTQYF

clone_size: NA
v_call: TRBV6-2/TRBV6-3
d_call: NA
j_call: TRBJ1-1
cdr3_nt: TGTGCCAGCAGCCGGGACATTGAAGCTTTCTTT
cdr3_aa: CASSRDIEAFF

clone_size: few
v_call: TRBV14
d_call: TRBD1
j_call: TRBJ1-2
cdr3_nt: TGTGCCAGCAGCCATGGTTCACCGACAGGGAGGTATGGCTACACCTTC
cdr3_aa: CASSHGSPTGRYGYTF

clone_size: NA
v_call: TRBV7-9
d_call: NA
j_call: TRBJ1-1
cdr3_nt: TGTGCCAGCAGCTCGGACGGGGAGATGAACACTGAAGCTTTCTTT
cdr3_aa: CASSSDGEMNTEAFF

clone_size: NA
v_call: TRBV11-2
d_call: NA
j_call: TRBJ1-3
cdr3_nt: TGTGCCAGCAGCACAGGGAGAAACACCATATATTTT
cdr3_aa: CASSTGRNTIYF

clone_size: NA
v_call: TRBV5-4
d_call: TRBD1
j_call: TRBJ1-1
cdr3_nt: TGTGCCAGCAGCCGGGACAGGGGGGGGGACACTGAAGCTTTCTTT
cdr3_aa: CASSRDRGGDTEAFF